This passage covers 11 T cell receptor beta chains from one sample sequenced in a study of blood T cell repertoires in COVID-19. Sequenced by immunoSEQ multiplex PCR; TCRdb stores in-frame clones only, minus some. The top ten hold approximately 15% of the sample, which has around 74,000 clones, over 85% seen once. What was sequenced was peripheral blood. These receptors all come from a woman older than 75 with active or convalescent COVID-19.

The rearrangement joins TRBV9 to TRBJ1-5, with 7 bases aligning to TRBD1. Germline trimming cut 7 bases from V and 0 bases from J; bases unmatched to any gene: 7. Germline V CDR1 and CDR2: SGDLS, YYNGEE. CDR3 length equals 15 residues. CDR3 sequence (DNA): TGTGCCAGCGCTCCGGGACAGATTAGCAATCAGCCCCAGCATTTT. Protein: CASAPGQISNQPQHF.

The rearrangement uses TRBV28 and TRBJ1-3; D is unresolved. This CDR3 is 14 amino acids long. Germline V gene lookup returns CDR1 MDHEN and CDR2 SYDVKM. The ends were cut back, 4 bases at V and 1 base at J, with 8 bases in the middle. The CDR3 DNA follows: TGTGCCAGCAGTTCAGGTGGTTCTGGAAACACCATATATTTT. Its translation is CASSSGGSGNTIYF.

The chain uses TRBV9 and TRBJ2-3; the D is unclear. The V end was cut by 4 bases, the J end by 2 bases, with 8 bases between. The V gene's germline CDR1 is SGDLS and CDR2 YYNGEE. The CDR3 spans 13 residues. The CDR3, as DNA: TGTGCCAGCAGCCCCCCGGTCACAGATACGCAGTATTTT. This sequence encodes CASSPPVTDTQYF.

This clone was counted a single time. The chain uses TRBV9 and TRBJ2-2; perhaps TRBD2 as D (5 bases). Germline V gene sequence: CDR1 SGDLS, CDR2 YYNGEE. The CDR3 is made up of 14 amino acids. V lost 0 bases, J lost 3 bases, and 6 bases lay in between. DNA of the CDR3: TGTGCCAGCAGCGTAGGGGGAGACACCGGGGAGCTGTTTTTT. Amino acid sequence: CASSVGGDTGELFF.

The chain employs TRBV13 and TRBJ2-3, with TRBD2 matching over 9 bases. Unmatched junction bases numbered 11, after V lost 5 bases and J lost 2 bases. The germline CDR1 and CDR2 sequences are PRHDT and FYEKMQ (reference sequence). The CDR3 has 17 amino acids. The CDR3 is CASSLEGGGAFTDTQYF. CDR3 DNA: TGTGCCAGCAGCCTAGAGGGCGGGGGGGCTTTCACAGATACGCAGTATTTT.

The chain carries TRBV5-1 and TRBJ2-5; 10 bases agree with TRBD2. V lost 4 bases, J lost 5 bases, and 8 bases stayed unmatched. Germline CDR1 is SGHRS and CDR2 is YFSETQ. This CDR3 is built from 15 residues. The CDR3 here is CASSPSGGAGETQYF. The DNA for the CDR3 is TGCGCCAGCAGCCCGAGCGGGGGGGCCGGTGAGACCCAGTACTTC.

This clone was found a few times. The chain couples TRBV9 to TRBJ2-1; 9 bases agree with TRBD2. The CDR3 extends over 15 amino acids. The V gene's germline CDR1 is SGDLS and CDR2 YYNGEE. The V segment lost 0 bases and the J segment 4 bases; nucleotides outside the gene matches: 2. The CDR3 loop reads CASSVASGGYNEQFF. The CDR3 nucleotides read TGTGCCAGCAGCGTAGCAAGCGGGGGGTACAATGAGCAGTTCTTC. Using reference TRBV9 and TRBJ2-1 for the parts outside the CDR3, the full variable domain is DSGVTQTPKHLITATGQRVTLRCSPRSGDLSVYWYQQSLDQGLQFLIQYYNGEERAKGNILERFSAQQFPDLHSELNLSSLELGDSALYFCASSVASGGYNEQFFGPGTRLTVL.

This chain connects TRBV11-2 to TRBJ1-2, with 8 bases fitting TRBD1. From germline, CDR1 is SGHAT and CDR2 FQNNGV. CDR3 length equals 15 residues. Trimming removed 0 bases from V and 4 bases from J; junction bases left unmatched: 4. The CDR3 here is CASSLEAGGFYGYTF. CDR3 sequence (DNA): TGTGCCAGCAGCTTAGAGGCAGGGGGCTTCTATGGCTACACCTTC.

CDR3 residues: CASSTTGGTYTF. The CDR3 nucleotides are TGTGCCAGCAGTACCACAGGGGGCACCTACACCTTC. J is TRBJ1-2 and V is TRBV28, with 9 bases matching TRBD1. This CDR3 contains 12 residues. CDR1 is MDHEN and CDR2 is SYDVKM in the germline V gene. The junction had 5 bases not matched to a gene; V was cut back by 5 bases and J by 10 bases.

Regarding this clone: Other nucleotide sequences from this sample produce the same CDR3. The chain joins TRBV5-6 to TRBJ2-7; TRBD1 matches at 8 bases. CDR3 length equals 15 residues. CDR1 and CDR2 from the germline V gene are SGHDT and YYEEEE. The V segment lost 0 bases and the J segment 2 bases; nucleotides outside the gene matches: 4. CDR3 region: CASSLVDRVAYEQYF. CDR3 coding DNA: TGTGCCAGCAGCTTGGTGGACAGGGTGGCCTACGAGCAGTACTTC.

The rearrangement uses TRBV27 and TRBJ2-1; 14 nucleotides agree with TRBD2. V lost 2 bases and J lost 4; bases outside the gene matches: 16. The CDR3 is made up of 21 amino acids. Germline V gives CDR1 MNHEY, CDR2 SMNVEV (reference sequence). The CDR3 sequence is CASSLRWRLAGGPPRYNEQFF. CDR3 coding DNA: TGTGCCAGCAGTTTACGGTGGAGACTAGCGGGGGGGCCCCCCCGGTACAATGAGCAGTTCTTC.